A single TCR beta chain is shown here with its context. Its antigen is currently unknown. This sample is part of a study of CXCR3-negative and CXCR3-positive naive CD8 T cells. Study-wide points: CXCR3-negative naive cells had less hydrophobic TRB CDR3s than did CXCR3-positive naive cells.

cDNA libraries for TRB were generated by 5' RACE incorporating UMI labels. Reprocessing the 5' RACE reads, TCRdb reports a single entry for every CDR3 protein and omits DNA. This sample lists approximately 90,000 distinct CDR3 sequences; its ten largest clones have less than 0.6%. Sample: naive CXCR3+ CD8+ T cells from blood. This sample's subset: CD45RO-CCR7+CD27+CD95- naive CD8+ T cells expressing CXCR3 (TNR3+). The source of this sequence is a human donor in good health. Some clones in this sample may be carry-over from other donors' samples.

The chain's CDR3 is CASSDTHSGDTIYF. The chain uses TRBV4-3 and TRBJ1-3. Per the germline V gene, CDR1 is LGHNA and CDR2 is YSLEER. The CDR3 has 14 amino acids.